This T cell receptor (beta chain) emerged from a study of PD-L1 blockade in urothelial cancer (dated by TCRdb to between 2016 and 2019). For the wider study: Every patient began therapy around 2014 and was given atezolizumab 1,200 mg intravenously every 3 weeks. Patients had an ECOG performance status of 0 or 1 and had received between 0 and 3 prior chemotherapy regimens. The study, an exploratory multi-omic analysis, examined somatic, immune and clinical correlates of response to PD-L1 blockade with atezolizumab in urothelial cancer. Pretreatment tumor samples, along with matched peripheral blood collected serially before and after atezolizumab treatment, underwent TCR sequencing. Just over 28 patients had pretreatment blood TCR-seq, some 25 had at least one posttreatment blood collection, and some 25 had tumor TCR-seq. In the same patients, whole exome sequencing and RNA sequencing of pretreatment tumors were performed in addition to TCR sequencing. Durable clinical benefit was defined as progression-free survival longer than 6 months, and TCR features were also tested against progression-free and overall survival. Durable clinical benefit was achieved by nine patients but not by the remaining 20. A median of about 150,000 T cells and tens of thousands of unique TCRs was obtained from blood samples, and a median clonality of approximately 0.08 was observed. About 85% of the roughly 30 patients were males with bladder-origin urothelial cancer, and about 65% of the roughly 30 reported a prior smoking history. Blood samples were analyzed at 3 weeks after treatment start (second dose) and at 6 weeks after treatment start.

Turning to this clone: Its antigen specificity is not known. Within one base of it there is no much larger clone, and no base qualities were kept.

A total of 25 to 35 patients with locally advanced or metastatic urothelial carcinoma, treated at Memorial Sloan Kettering on a trial protocol, made up the cohort. Peripheral blood mononuclear cells were collected pretreatment and during treatment, at between 1 and 8 total time points per patient. The Qiagen DNeasy Blood extraction kit was used to purify genomic DNA from total PBMCs and tumor samples. PBMCs were collected pretreatment and during treatment, and were isolated and stored as previously described. Synthetic TCR analog templates were spiked into each PCR to estimate absolute template abundance from read counts. The immunoSEQ assay used bias-controlled V and J gene primers to amplify TCRbeta CDR3 regions from genomic DNA. Sequencing of rearranged TCRbeta segments was performed at approximately 20X coverage. From the authors' description of their analysis: Clustering was used to correct sequencing errors, and CDR3s were annotated against IMGT to assign V, D and J genes. Only productive TCRbeta rearrangements were used in downstream analyses, excluding out-of-frame or stop-codon sequences. Clonality was calculated as one minus the Shannon entropy normalized by the log of the number of unique productive sequences. Fisher's exact test with Benjamini-Hochberg correction, at a threshold of adjusted p below 0.01, was used to find clones that differed between time points or between blood and tumor. Imported from immuneACCESS, the table was reduced by TCRdb to in-frame sequences with V and J called. These copies leave out some clones; in studies compared against another copy, an unresolved V gene accounts for under half, and the cause of the remainder is not known. From that table come the V and J calls and clone size; the DNA was used to work out D and trimming. Here the sample has around 120,000 clones; about 85% occur a single time. The top ten clones comprise roughly 2.3% of the sample.

Taken from the germline V gene, the CDR1 and CDR2 loops are MNHNS and SASEGT. The junction shows trimming of 9 bases on V and 6 bases on J, and the gene matches do not reach 9 bases of it. The cysteine opens and the phenylalanine closes a CDR3 of 13 amino acids. Of the read, only the CDR3 DNA is kept; its 39 bases are in frame from base 1. Findings and caveats that apply to the study as a whole: Because the sample size was small (n = 29) and many of the analyses were exploratory, the results are meant to be hypothesis-generating. A pretreatment peripheral blood TCR clonality below the median was linked to improved progression-free and overall survival. At 3 weeks after the start of treatment, tumor-associated TCR clones in peripheral blood had expanded more in patients with durable benefit (n ≈ 20, p = 0.022).

The V gene is TRBV6-1 and the J gene is TRBJ2-7, with TRBD1 identical over 9 junction bases. The specimen was PBMCs, collected around atezolizumab (anti-PD-L1) treatment. The sequence was obtained from a man aged 50 to 59 with urothelial cancer. The CDR3 corresponds to CASDRDRVSEQYF. The DNA sequence is given as TGTGCCAGTGACCGGGACAGGGTGTCCGAGCAGTACTTC.